A single sample is the source of the 2 T cell receptor beta chains below, sequenced in a study of T cells after yellow fever vaccination. A single record per CDR3 protein comes from TCRdb applying MiXCR to the 5' RACE reads. The sample yields hundreds of thousands of distinct CDR3 sequences, around 3.6% seen once. The source material was PBMCs, sampled on the day of the yellow fever booster vaccination. These receptors originate from a man between 18 and 35 years old who received the YFV17D yellow fever vaccine.

This chain connects TRBV6-2 or TRBV6-3 to TRBJ1-5; D ambiguous. Germline CDR1 is MNHEY and CDR2 is SVGEGT. V lost 2 bases, J lost 7 bases, and 12 bases lay in between. The CDR3 is 14 amino acids. CDR3 amino acids: CASSYLGEGQPQHF. DNA for the CDR3: TGTGCCAGCAGTTACCTCGGGGAAGGACAGCCCCAGCATTTT.

This clonotype was recorded at least ten times. The chain joins TRBV12-3 or TRBV12-4 to TRBJ1-1; D is unclear. This CDR3 spans 12 amino acids. Trimming took off 4 bases at V and 3 bases at J, with 6 bases between the two ends. CDR3 sequence: CASSCPDTEAFF. The CDR3 nucleotides are TGTGCCAGCAGTTGCCCGGACACTGAAGCTTTCTTT.